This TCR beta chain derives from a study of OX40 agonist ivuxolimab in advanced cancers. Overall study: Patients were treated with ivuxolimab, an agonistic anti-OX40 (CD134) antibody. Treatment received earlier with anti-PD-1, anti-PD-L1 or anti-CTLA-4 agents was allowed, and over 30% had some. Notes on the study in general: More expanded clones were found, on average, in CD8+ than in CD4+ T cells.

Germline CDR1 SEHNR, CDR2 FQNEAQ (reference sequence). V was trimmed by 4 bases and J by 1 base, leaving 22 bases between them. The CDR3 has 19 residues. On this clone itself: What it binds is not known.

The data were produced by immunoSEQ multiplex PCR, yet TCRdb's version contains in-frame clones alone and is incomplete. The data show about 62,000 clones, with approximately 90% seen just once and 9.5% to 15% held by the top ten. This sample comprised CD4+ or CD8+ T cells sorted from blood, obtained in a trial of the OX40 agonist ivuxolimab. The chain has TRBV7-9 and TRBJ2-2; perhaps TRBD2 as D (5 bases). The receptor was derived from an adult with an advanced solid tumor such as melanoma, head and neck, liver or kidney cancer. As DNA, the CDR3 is TGTGCCAGCAGCTCTCGATCAACGGTTTTAAGCGGGAACACCGGGGAGCTGTTTTTT. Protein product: CASSSRSTVLSGNTGELFF.